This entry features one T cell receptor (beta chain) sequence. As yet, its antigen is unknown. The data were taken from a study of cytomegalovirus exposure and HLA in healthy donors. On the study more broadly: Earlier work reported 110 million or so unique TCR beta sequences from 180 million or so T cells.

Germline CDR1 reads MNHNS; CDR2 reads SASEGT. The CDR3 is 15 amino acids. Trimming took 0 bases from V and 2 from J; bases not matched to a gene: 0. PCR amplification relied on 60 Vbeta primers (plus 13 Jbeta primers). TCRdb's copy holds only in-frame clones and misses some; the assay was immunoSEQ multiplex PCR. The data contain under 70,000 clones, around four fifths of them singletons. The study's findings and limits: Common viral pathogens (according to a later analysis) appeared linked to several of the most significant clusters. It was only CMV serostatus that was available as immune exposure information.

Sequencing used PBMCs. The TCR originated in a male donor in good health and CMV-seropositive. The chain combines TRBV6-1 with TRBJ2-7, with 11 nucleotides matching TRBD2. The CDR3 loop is CASSEALAGAYEQYF. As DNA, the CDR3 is TGTGCCAGCAGTGAAGCACTAGCGGGGGCCTACGAGCAGTACTTC.